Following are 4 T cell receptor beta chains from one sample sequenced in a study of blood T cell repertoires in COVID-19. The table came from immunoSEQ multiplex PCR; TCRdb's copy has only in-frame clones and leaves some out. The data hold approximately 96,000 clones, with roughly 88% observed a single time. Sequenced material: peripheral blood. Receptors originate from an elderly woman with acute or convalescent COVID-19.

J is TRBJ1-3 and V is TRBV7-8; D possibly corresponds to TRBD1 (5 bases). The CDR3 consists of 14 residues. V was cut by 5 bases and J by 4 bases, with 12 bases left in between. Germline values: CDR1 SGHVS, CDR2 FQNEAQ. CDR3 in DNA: TGTGCCAGCAGCCCACCGGGGGTCGGAAACACCATATATTTT. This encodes CASSPPGVGNTIYF.

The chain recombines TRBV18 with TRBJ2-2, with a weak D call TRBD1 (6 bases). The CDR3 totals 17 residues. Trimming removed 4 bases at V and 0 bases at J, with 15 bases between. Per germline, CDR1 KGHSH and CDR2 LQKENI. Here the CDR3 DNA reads TGTGCCAGCTCACTCATACACAGGGTATCGAACACCGGGGAGCTGTTTTTT. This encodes CASSLIHRVSNTGELFF.

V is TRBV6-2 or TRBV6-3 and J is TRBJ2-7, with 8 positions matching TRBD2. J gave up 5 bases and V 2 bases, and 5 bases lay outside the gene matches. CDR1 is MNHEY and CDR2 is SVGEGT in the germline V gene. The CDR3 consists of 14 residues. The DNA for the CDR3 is TGTGCCAGCAGTTACGGGACTAGGGTCCACGAGCAGTACTTC. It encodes CASSYGTRVHEQYF.

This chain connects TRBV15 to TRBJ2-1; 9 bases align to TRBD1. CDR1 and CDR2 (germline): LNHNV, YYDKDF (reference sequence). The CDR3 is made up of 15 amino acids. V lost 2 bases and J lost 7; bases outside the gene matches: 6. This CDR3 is CATSRYLDRGNEQFF. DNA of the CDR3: TGTGCCACCAGCAGATACCTAGACAGGGGGAATGAGCAGTTCTTC.